One sample yielded the 25 T cell receptor beta chains listed below, sequenced in a study of molecular identifiers for immune sequencing clone quantification. TCRdb itself ran the PCR reads through MiXCR, one entry per CDR3 protein. The sample includes tens of thousands of distinct CDR3 sequences, approximately 23% of them seen just once. Sequencing was done on a sample of naive CD8+ T cells from blood, with Jurkat cell RNA spiked in. Subset specified: FACS-sorted CD8+CD4-CCR7+CD45RA+ naive T cells. The source of these receptors is a human donor in good health. Some libraries in this study had Jurkat cell RNA spiked in.

This clonotype was observed at least ten times. The chain links TRBV20-1 to TRBJ2-3, with D perhaps being TRBD1 or TRBD2 (6 bases each). Germline loops: CDR1 DFQATT, CDR2 SNEGSKA (reference sequence). The V end lost 1 base, the J end lost 4 bases, and 15 bases lay between the germline ends. The length of the CDR3 is 15 residues. Written as DNA, the CDR3 is TGCAGTGCTAGAGTTGGCGGAGGGGGGCCAGATACGCAGTATTTT. Amino acid sequence: CSARVGGGGPDTQYF.

This chain joins TRBV12-3 or TRBV12-4 and TRBJ1-1; D is possibly TRBD1 (5 bases). Deletions cut 4 bases from V and 3 bases from J, with 15 bases between. The CDR3 loop spans 15 amino acids. This CDR3 is CASSSWGGRDTEAFF. The DNA of the CDR3 is TGTGCCAGCAGTTCCTGGGGGGGGAGGGACACTGAAGCTTTCTTT.

This clonotype appeared once. A read error is possible here, since a much larger clone lies one base away. This chain uses TRBV5-6 with TRBJ1-1, with D unresolved. The germline CDR1 and CDR2 sequences are SGHDT and YYEEEE. Trimming took off 4 bases at V and 8 bases at J, with 15 bases between the two ends. The CDR3 length is 13 residues. For the CDR3, the DNA is TGTGCCAGCAGCCTACGGGCAGCCTGGGAAGCTTTCTTT. Amino acid sequence: CASSLRAAWEAFF.

Many counts were recorded for this clonotype. This sequence joins TRBV4-1 and TRBJ1-1; a weak D match, TRBD1 (5 bases). The CDR3 length is 16 residues. Germline values: CDR1 MGHRA, CDR2 YSYEKL. The V gene lost 2 bases and the J gene lost 2 bases, with 15 bases spanning the gap. CDR3 sequence reads: CASSQFRDGLNTEAFF. CDR3 nucleotides: TGCGCCAGCAGCCAATTCCGGGACGGACTTAACACTGAAGCTTTCTTT.

V usage is TRBV19 and J usage is TRBJ2-7; TRBD1 matches at 10 bases. This CDR3 has 15 residues. With V trimmed by 4 bases and J by 3 bases, 6 bases remained unmatched. Germline CDR1 reads LNHDA; CDR2 reads SQIVND (reference sequence). The chain's CDR3 is CASSTGQGLDYEQYF. The DNA of the CDR3 is TGTGCCAGTAGTACGGGACAGGGGCTCGACTACGAGCAGTACTTC.

The chain carries TRBV30 and TRBJ1-6; D is unclear. The germline gives CDR1 GTSNPN, CDR2 SVGIG (reference sequence). This CDR3 is 11 amino acids long. V lost 1 base, J lost 15 bases, and 10 bases lay in between. The CDR3: CAWSDPFLLHF. In nucleotides, the CDR3 is TGTGCCTGGAGTGACCCTTTCCTCCTCCACTTT.

The J gene is TRBJ2-2, the V gene TRBV2; 7 bases agree with TRBD1. This CDR3 comprises 12 residues. The germline gives CDR1 SNHLY, CDR2 FYNNEI. Trimming removed 9 bases from V and 6 bases from J; junction bases left unmatched: 4. CDR3 sequence reads: CARGQKAGELFF. The CDR3 DNA follows: TGTGCCAGGGGACAGAAGGCCGGGGAGCTGTTTTTT.

A remark on this clonotype: One junction end disagrees with the germline gene, perhaps due to a read error. The chain uses TRBV7-9 and TRBJ2-4; D is unresolved. There are 15 residues in the CDR3. CDR1 and CDR2 (germline): SEHNR, FQNEAQ (reference sequence). In DNA form, the CDR3 reads TGTGCCAGCAGCTTAGAGGACGGAGCCAAAAACCTTCAGTACTTC. Its translation is CASSLEDGAKNLQYF.

Concerning this clonotype: The junction and the germline gene differ at one end; a read error may be behind it. This rearrangement joins TRBV27 to TRBJ2-4; weak D call: TRBD2 (5 bases). CDR1 is MNHEY and CDR2 is SMNVEV in the germline V gene (reference sequence). The CDR3 length is 15 residues. The CDR3 region is CVSSLHPGSQNIQYF. The CDR3 nucleotides read TGTGTCAGCAGTTTACATCCGGGGTCCCAAAACATTCAGTACTTC.

The chain has TRBV7-9 and TRBJ1-6; 9 bases line up with TRBD1. The CDR3 totals 14 residues. The trim removed 1 base at V and 10 bases at J, leaving 2 bases unmatched. The germline V gene has CDR1 SEHNR and CDR2 FQNEAQ (reference sequence). Written as DNA, the CDR3 is TGTGCCAGCAGCTTAGGGACAGGGGACTCACCCCTCCACTTT. This translates into CASSLGTGDSPLHF.

The CDR3 DNA reads as TGTGCCAGCAGAATTTTGAGGGGGGATACGCAGTATTTT. Encoded protein: CASRILRGDTQYF. V and J are TRBV6-2 or TRBV6-3 and TRBJ2-3; maybe TRBD1 (6 bases). Germline V gene data show CDR1 as MNHEY and CDR2 as SVGEGT. The CDR3 spans 13 residues. Trimming removed 6 bases at V and 6 bases at J, with 13 bases between.

This clonotype showed up just a few times. The genes are TRBV27 and TRBJ2-7; 7 nucleotides line up with TRBD1. CDR3 length equals 15 residues. J gave up 2 bases and V 5 bases, and 9 bases lay outside the gene matches. In germline, CDR1 is MNHEY, CDR2 SMNVEV (reference sequence). The CDR3, as DNA: TGTGCCAGCAGTCTGACAGGGCCGACCCCCTACGAGCAGTACTTC. Translation gives CASSLTGPTPYEQYF.

This clonotype was picked up many times. The chain has TRBV4-3 and TRBJ1-4, with D unresolved. Germline-derived CDR1 and CDR2 are LGHNA and YSLEER. The germline V and J ends were trimmed by 4 bases and 0 bases, with 9 bases remaining between them. This CDR3 is built from 15 residues. In DNA form, the CDR3 reads TGCGCCAGCAGCCCCTACAGCGCAACTAATGAAAAACTGTTTTTT. Its protein product is CASSPYSATNEKLFF.

This clonotype was found many times. V and J are TRBV24-1 and TRBJ2-1; 8 bases align to TRBD2. The V gene's germline CDR1 is KGHDR and CDR2 SFDVKD. Trimming at V came to 9 bases and at J to 8 bases, leaving 8 bases not matched to a gene. The CDR3 totals 13 residues. CDR3 sequence reads: CATAGGGQDEQFF. The CDR3 DNA sequence: TGTGCCACCGCCGGGGGGGGGCAGGATGAGCAGTTCTTC.

About this clonotype: An end of the junction does not agree with germline; a read error may underlie this. V gene TRBV29-1 combines with J gene TRBJ1-1; D uncertain. The CDR3 extends over 10 amino acids. Germline-derived CDR1 and CDR2 are SQVTM and ANQGSEA. CDR3 residues: CSVIVTDAFF. CDR3 DNA sequence: TGCAGCGTTATTGTCACTGACGCTTTCTTT.

This clonotype was recorded a few times. The chain links TRBV12-3 or TRBV12-4 to TRBJ2-5; no clear D gene. The CDR3 spans 13 residues. Trimming stripped 6 bases from V and 7 bases from J, with 15 bases between. The CDR3 protein is CASSPGSRRTQYF. CDR3 DNA sequence: TGTGCCAGCAGCCCGGGCAGCCGGAGGACCCAGTACTTC.

This chain uses TRBV6-6 with TRBJ2-7; TRBD2 might be the D (6 bases). Trimming shortened V by 2 bases and J by 3 bases, and 14 bases separated the two germline ends. Per the germline V gene, CDR1 is MNHNY and CDR2 is SVGAGI (reference sequence). The length of the CDR3 is 15 residues. This CDR3 is CASSYPRLGVYEQYF. The CDR3 DNA sequence: TGTGCCAGCAGTTACCCCAGACTAGGGGTCTACGAGCAGTACTTC.

Worth noting for this clonotype: A read error may account for a junction end that differs from germline. Here the CDR3 DNA reads TGTGCCAGCCCCAACCGGGCCCGGGTGGCCGCTACGCCGTATTTT. Protein product: CASPNRARVAATPYF. V usage is TRBV6-2 or TRBV6-3 and J usage is TRBJ2-3; D remains unclear. This CDR3 has 15 amino acids. Germline lookup yields CDR1 MNHEY and CDR2 SVGEGT.

The rearrangement uses TRBV19 and TRBJ2-1; 10 bases are a match to TRBD2. The V gene's germline CDR1 is LNHDA and CDR2 SQIVND (reference sequence). The CDR3 spans 15 residues. J lost 6 bases, V lost 5 bases, and 7 bases had no gene match. CDR3 in amino acids: CASSFGLADSNEQFF. In nucleotides, the CDR3 is TGTGCCAGTAGTTTCGGACTAGCGGATAGCAATGAGCAGTTCTTC.

This clonotype was observed at least ten times. The rearrangement uses TRBV7-9 and TRBJ2-2, with TRBD1 as a possible D gene (6 bases). CDR3 length equals 16 residues. Trimming took 5 bases from V and 2 from J, leaving 15 bases between them. CDR1 is SEHNR, CDR2 FQNEAQ, per germline (reference sequence). The CDR3 DNA follows: TGTGCCAGCAGCCAAGGACAGATGCTCAACACCGGGGAGCTGTTTTTT. Translation: CASSQGQMLNTGELFF.

The chain combines TRBV14 with TRBJ1-1; the D gene is possibly TRBD1 (6 bases). The V gene's germline CDR1 is SGHDN and CDR2 FVKESK. The germline V and J ends were trimmed by 4 bases and 0 bases, with 12 bases remaining between them. This CDR3 has 15 residues. Written as DNA, the CDR3 is TGTGCCAGCAGCCCGGGGGGCGGGGTGAACACTGAAGCTTTCTTT. Its translation is CASSPGGGVNTEAFF. Drawing the rest from reference TRBV14 and TRBJ1-1, the complete variable domain is EAGVTQFPSHSVIEKGQTVTLRCDPISGHDNLYWYRRVMGKEIKFLLHFVKESKQDESGMPNNRFLAERTGGTYSTLKVQPAELEDSGVYFCASSPGGGVNTEAFFGQGTRLTVV.

This CDR3 reads CASSGQGSEPYNEQFF. The CDR3 DNA sequence: TGTGCCAGCAGCGGACAGGGGTCAGAACCCTACAATGAGCAGTTCTTC. The chain employs TRBV5-6 and TRBJ2-1, with TRBD1 identical over 9 bases. The germline V gene has CDR1 SGHDT and CDR2 YYEEEE. Trimming cost V 4 bases and J 2 bases; bases outside gene matches: 7. The CDR3 consists of 16 residues.

This clonotype has ten or more counts. V gene TRBV28 combines with J gene TRBJ1-3, with D perhaps matching TRBD1 (5 bases). The V gene lost 3 bases and the J gene lost 0 bases, with 9 bases spanning the gap. This CDR3 is 15 amino acids long. Germline CDR1 and CDR2: MDHEN and SYDVKM. The CDR3 region has the DNA TGTGCCAGCAGTTTTGGGGGGAGCTCTGGAAACACCATATATTTT. This encodes CASSFGGSSGNTIYF.

The chain joins TRBV7-9 to TRBJ1-1, with a weak D call TRBD1 (6 bases). V was cut by 6 bases and J by 6 bases, with 8 bases left in between. The germline V gene encodes CDR1 SEHNR and CDR2 FQNEAQ (reference sequence). The CDR3 runs to 11 residues. As DNA, the CDR3 is TGTGCCAGCAGGAGGACAGCTGAAGCTTTCTTT. This codes for CASRRTAEAFF.

The V call is TRBV7-2, the J call TRBJ2-7; D assignment may be TRBD1 or TRBD2 (5 bases each). V gave up 5 bases and J gave up 2 bases, with 19 bases separating them. The length of the CDR3 is 16 residues. Germline assignment: CDR1 SGHTA and CDR2 FQGNSA. In nucleotides, the CDR3 is TGTGCCAGCAGCGGCCGGGACCTCAGGTCCGCCTACGAGCAGTACTTC. Translated: CASSGRDLRSAYEQYF.